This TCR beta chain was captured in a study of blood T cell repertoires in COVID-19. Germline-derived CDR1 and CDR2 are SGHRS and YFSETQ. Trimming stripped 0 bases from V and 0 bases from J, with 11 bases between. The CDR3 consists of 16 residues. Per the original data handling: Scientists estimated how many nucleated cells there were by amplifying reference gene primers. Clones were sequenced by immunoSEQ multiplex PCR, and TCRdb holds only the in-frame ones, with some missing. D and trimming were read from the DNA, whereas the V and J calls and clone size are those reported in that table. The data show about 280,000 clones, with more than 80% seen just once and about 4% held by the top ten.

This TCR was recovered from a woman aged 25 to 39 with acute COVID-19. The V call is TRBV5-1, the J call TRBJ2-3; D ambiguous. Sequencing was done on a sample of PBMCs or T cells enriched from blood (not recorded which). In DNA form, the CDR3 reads TGCGCCAGCAGCTTGGGGCTAGTCCTTAGCACAGATACGCAGTATTTT. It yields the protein CASSLGLVLSTDTQYF.